This T cell receptor beta chain originates from a study of blood T cell repertoires in COVID-19. Study-wide context: Samples came from the United States, Italy and Spain, spanning acute and convalescent COVID-19.

Exposed study participants had met a COVID-19 case within 2 weeks before entry. CDR1 and CDR2 (germline): SGHAT, FQNNGV. The V gene end was trimmed by 3 bases and the J gene end by 12 bases; junction bases not matched to a gene: 12. There are 15 residues in the CDR3. In the source study's methods: Amplified reference gene primers provided the basis for estimating nucleated cell counts. Only in-frame clones appear in the TCRdb table, and some are missing; sequencing was by immunoSEQ multiplex PCR. The DNA gave D and trimming, while V, J and clone size come from that table. Of 270,000 or so clones in the sample, more than 75% were seen once.

The chain recombines TRBV11-2 with TRBJ2-1; 9 nucleotides align to TRBD2. This TCR was sampled from a woman aged 50 to 65 who had been exposed to COVID-19. Sequencing was carried out using PBMCs or T cells enriched from blood (not recorded which). The CDR3 bases are TGTGCCAGCAGCTTCAGAGAAGGAGCGGGGGGCGGGCAGTTCTTC. Encoded protein: CASSFREGAGGGQFF. Variable domain in full (rest from reference TRBV11-2 and TRBJ2-1): EAGVAQSPRYKIIEKRQSVAFWCNPISGHATLYWYQQILGQGPKLLIQFQNNGVVDDSQLPKDRFSAERLKGVDSTLKIQPAKLEDSAVYLCASSFREGAGGGQFFGPGTRLTVL.